This T cell receptor (beta chain) was recovered during a study of T cell changes during pregnancy in multiple sclerosis. V was clipped by 7 bases and J by 4 bases, with 28 bases between them. This CDR3 has 18 residues. Looked up from germline, CDR1 is SEHNR and CDR2 is FQNEAQ (reference sequence). Profiled with immunoSEQ multiplex PCR; TCRdb holds only in-frame clones, not every one. The sample records some 70,000 clones, 80% to 95% being singletons. The sequenced sample was CD8+ T cells from peripheral blood mononuclear cells, obtained in the third trimester of pregnancy. V is TRBV7-9 and J is TRBJ1-1; D remains unclear. This TCR was sampled from a female donor in good health, enrolled as a control in a pregnancy study. The CDR3 DNA reads as TGTGCCAGCACCCCTATCGGGTCCGTTCAATTAGGAGGCACTGAAGCTTTCTTT. This gives the protein CASTPIGSVQLGGTEAFF.